A single sample gave rise to the 7 T cell receptor beta chains below, sequenced in a study of T cell responses to AZD1222 COVID-19 vaccine. Some clones are missing from TCRdb's copy, which holds only in-frame ones; the method was immunoSEQ multiplex PCR. The top ten hold approximately 4.7% of the sample, which has 150,000 to 200,000 clones, 91% seen once. The specimen was peripheral blood, collected on day 0 of AZD1222 vaccination. The source is an adult in good health.

This clone was found once. The genes are TRBV10-1 and TRBJ2-1, with 8 bases lining up with TRBD2. Germline-derived CDR1 and CDR2 are WNHNN and SYGVQD (reference sequence). V gave up 5 bases and J gave up 12 bases; unmatched junction bases: 12. CDR3 length equals 14 residues. CDR3 sequence reads: CASSISGMGLGQFF. The CDR3 DNA sequence: TGCGCCAGCAGTATTAGCGGGATGGGTCTCGGGCAGTTCTTC.

This sequence joins TRBV11-2 and TRBJ2-2, with 8 bases aligning to TRBD2. Unmatched junction bases numbered 11, after V lost 2 bases and J lost 0 bases. Germline lookup yields CDR1 SGHAT and CDR2 FQNNGV. The CDR3 spans 19 residues. In DNA, the CDR3 is TGTGCCAGCAGCTTAACTATGGTAGCGGGGTTCGCGAACACCGGGGAGCTGTTTTTT. Translation: CASSLTMVAGFANTGELFF.

This chain links TRBV7-9 with TRBJ2-7; D gene unclear. Germline CDR1 is SEHNR and CDR2 is FQNEAQ (reference sequence). This CDR3 has 15 amino acids. Trimming removed 0 bases from V and 2 bases from J, with 11 bases in between. This CDR3 reads CASSLAPLPPYEQYF. CDR3 sequence (DNA): TGTGCCAGCAGCTTAGCCCCCCTTCCTCCCTACGAGCAGTACTTC.

This clone appeared once. This chain joins TRBV2 and TRBJ2-7; possible D gene TRBD1, 6 bases. The CDR3 spans 14 residues. Trimming left V 4 bases short and J 3 bases short, with 13 bases between. Germline lookup yields CDR1 SNHLY and CDR2 FYNNEI. The CDR3 loop reads CASSGQATIYEQYF. CDR3 nucleotides: TGTGCCAGCAGTGGACAGGCGACGATCTACGAGCAGTACTTC.

A single count supports this clone. This rearrangement joins TRBV5-1 to TRBJ1-4; 9 nucleotides agree with TRBD1. Per germline, CDR1 SGHRS and CDR2 YFSETQ. V lost 4 bases to trimming and J lost 7 bases; unmatched junction nucleotides: 8. This CDR3 has 15 residues. CDR3 coding DNA: TGCGCCAGCAGCGGCTCCGGGACAGGGCTTGAAAAACTGTTTTTT. This encodes CASSGSGTGLEKLFF.

V usage is TRBV7-6 and J usage is TRBJ1-1, with TRBD1 as a possible D gene (5 bases). The length of the CDR3 is 14 residues. Germline lookup yields CDR1 SGHVS and CDR2 FNYEAQ. The germline V and J ends were trimmed by 2 bases and 1 base, with 8 bases remaining between them. CDR3 nucleotides: TGTGCCAGCAGCTTAATTGGGGGGAACACTGAAGCTTTCTTT. Amino acid sequence: CASSLIGGNTEAFF.

The V gene is TRBV20-1, the J gene TRBJ2-7; unclear D gene. The germline V and J ends were trimmed by 6 bases and 0 bases, with 6 bases remaining between them. The CDR3 covers 11 residues. The germline V gene has CDR1 DFQATT and CDR2 SNEGSKA (reference sequence). The DNA of the CDR3 is TGCAGTGCAGGAGACTCCTACGAGCAGTACTTC. This codes for CSAGDSYEQYF.